This TCR beta chain was obtained from a study of cytomegalovirus exposure and HLA in healthy donors. Study at large: From donors who were HLA-typed, an early data release held approximately 80 million unique TCRs. Regarding the study as a whole: Most TCR sequences were rare, but some public TCRs occurred in many donors. Later analysis showed TCR association rates varying by HLA locus, highest for DRB1 and lowest for HLA-C.

Per the germline V gene, CDR1 is SGHTS and CDR2 is YDEGEE. The CDR3 runs to 17 residues. The V and J ends lost 9 bases and 0 bases respectively, with 19 bases between them. Remarks on this clone: Its antigen is undetermined.

PCR primers comprised 60 Vbeta and 13 Jbeta primers. The assay was immunoSEQ multiplex PCR, and TCRdb's table has in-frame clones only and misses some. The table has approximately 130,000 clones, approximately 80% seen once; the top ten hold around 1.6%. This TCR was recovered from a woman under 30 in good health and CMV-seronegative. The chain joins TRBV5-8 to TRBJ1-6; unclear D gene. The source material was PBMCs. The CDR3 coding sequence is TGTGCCACCACCGTTGACATGCAGAGCTCCTATAATTCACCCCTCCACTTT. Amino acids: CATTVDMQSSYNSPLHF.